A selection of T cell receptor beta chains follows, all from one sample in a study of cytomegalovirus exposure and HLA in healthy donors. TCRdb's copy holds only in-frame clones and misses some; the assay was immunoSEQ multiplex PCR. Seen here are roughly 80,000 clones, around 84% observed once, and the top ten hold about 2.4%. The sequenced sample consisted of PBMCs. The receptor set was obtained from a woman in her 50s in good health and CMV-seronegative. CDR3s include the opening cysteine and the closing phenylalanine or tryptophan. The D gene is left open where the match is weak. The listing skips clone size in some rows; elsewhere it reads once, few, many or a size class.

v_call	j_call	clone_size	d_call	cdr3_aa	cdr3_nt
TRBV6-6	TRBJ1-3	NA	NA	CASSQQGKAGNTIYF	TGTGCCAGCAGTCAACAGGGAAAGGCTGGAAACACCATATATTTT
TRBV18	TRBJ2-7	NA	TRBD2	CASSPPSGRVRGNEQYF	TGTGCCAGCTCTCCCCCTAGCGGGAGGGTAAGAGGGAACGAGCAGTACTTC
TRBV5-4	TRBJ2-7	NA	NA	CASSPADSFSYEQYF	TGTGCCAGCAGCCCGGCTGACAGTTTCTCCTACGAGCAGTACTTC
TRBV30	TRBJ1-5	NA	TRBD1	CAWSVPGQGAQPQHF	TGTGCCTGGAGTGTACCGGGACAGGGGGCTCAGCCCCAGCATTTT
TRBV6-1	TRBJ2-1	NA	TRBD2	CASSEASGGANEQFF	TGTGCCAGCAGTGAAGCTAGCGGGGGGGCCAATGAGCAGTTCTTC
TRBV6-5	TRBJ1-1	NA	NA	CASIDGTPNTEAFF	TGTGCCAGCATTGATGGGACACCGAACACTGAAGCTTTCTTT
TRBV5-1	TRBJ2-3	NA	NA	CASSLGQVGADTQYF	TGCGCCAGCAGCTTGGGACAGGTCGGAGCAGATACGCAGTATTTT
TRBV5-1	TRBJ2-1	NA	TRBD1	CASSSPRWDRGTYNEQFF	TGCGCCAGCAGCTCCCCAAGATGGGACAGGGGGACCTACAATGAGCAGTTCTTC
TRBV15	TRBJ1-2	NA	TRBD1	CATSPRAGTGSGYTF	TGTGCCACCAGCCCCAGAGCCGGGACAGGGTCTGGCTACACCTTC
TRBV5-1	TRBJ2-2	NA	NA	CASSSIASNTGELFF	TGCGCCAGCAGCTCCATAGCCTCGAACACCGGGGAGCTGTTTTTT
TRBV7-9	TRBJ2-3	NA	NA	CASSLLYRSTDTQYF	TGTGCCAGCAGCTTACTGTACCGGTCTACAGATACGCAGTATTTT
TRBV27	TRBJ2-7	NA	TRBD2	CASSGGLAGIYEQYF	TGTGCCAGCAGCGGCGGACTAGCGGGTATTTACGAGCAGTACTTC
TRBV4-3	TRBJ2-3	NA	TRBD2	CASSQIGGGANADTQYF	TGCGCCAGCAGCCAGATCGGCGGGGGGGCCAACGCAGATACGCAGTATTTT
TRBV5-1	TRBJ2-7	NA	NA	CASRYEDRSYEQYF	TGCGCCAGCAGATACGAGGACAGATCCTACGAGCAGTACTTC
TRBV13	TRBJ1-1	NA	NA	CASSPGGRGTEAFF	TGTGCCAGCAGCCCCGGAGGGCGAGGCACTGAAGCTTTCTTT
TRBV19	TRBJ1-5	NA	TRBD1	CASSITGDQPQHF	TGTGCCAGTAGTATAACAGGGGATCAGCCCCAGCATTTT
TRBV11-3	TRBJ2-5	NA	TRBD2	CASSPRTSGAQETQYF	TGTGCCAGCAGCCCCCGGACTAGCGGAGCCCAAGAGACCCAGTACTTC
TRBV5-1	TRBJ2-1	NA	TRBD1	CASSAGQGHGEQFF	TGCGCCAGCAGCGCTGGACAGGGTCACGGCGAGCAGTTCTTC
TRBV7-2	TRBJ1-6	once	TRBD1	CASSPRRDRGQRTLHF	TGTGCCAGCAGCCCACGGAGGGACAGGGGGCAGAGGACCCTCCACTTT
TRBV6-5	TRBJ2-5	NA	TRBD1	CASSYRQGWGETQYF	TGTGCCAGCAGTTACCGACAGGGGTGGGGAGAGACCCAGTACTTC
TRBV5-5	TRBJ2-7	once	NA	CASSSTAGEQYF	TGTGCCAGCAGCTCGACAGCGGGCGAGCAGTACTTC
TRBV5-1	TRBJ2-2	once	NA	CASSPLGRSSGELFF	TGCGCCAGCAGCCCCCTCGGGAGAAGTTCCGGGGAGCTGTTTTTT
TRBV11-1	TRBJ2-7	NA	NA	CASSLERGFTYEQYF	TGTGCCAGCAGCTTGGAAAGGGGGTTCACCTACGAGCAGTACTTC
TRBV7-3	TRBJ2-2	few	NA	CASSLSRSNTGELFF	TGTGCCAGCAGCTTATCTAGGTCCAACACCGGGGAGCTGTTTTTT
TRBV7-2	TRBJ2-7	NA	TRBD2	CASSLIGTSGGFEQYF	TGTGCCAGCAGCTTAATTGGCACTAGCGGGGGGTTTGAGCAGTACTTC
TRBV9	TRBJ2-7	once	TRBD2	CASTASGRTGDEQYF	TGTGCCAGCACCGCTAGCGGGAGGACCGGGGACGAGCAGTACTTC
TRBV6-6	TRBJ1-2	NA	TRBD1	CATTGGQGEGEYGYTF	TGTGCCACCACCGGGGGACAGGGGGAAGGAGAATATGGCTACACCTTC
TRBV6-6	TRBJ1-1	once	NA	CASRPRQDNTEAFF	TGTGCCAGCAGACCTAGACAGGATAACACTGAAGCTTTCTTT
TRBV2	TRBJ2-1	NA	NA	CASGGTTPYSEQFF	TGTGCCAGCGGCGGGACCACACCTTACAGTGAGCAGTTCTTC
TRBV6-6	TRBJ1-2	NA	NA	CASSAQGNYGYTF	TGTGCCAGCAGTGCACAGGGTAACTATGGCTACACCTTC
TRBV19	TRBJ1-5	NA	NA	CASKQDPTNQPQHF	TGTGCCAGTAAACAGGATCCCACCAATCAGCCCCAGCATTTT
TRBV6-5	TRBJ1-1	few	NA	CSSGGTEAFF	TGTTCAAGCGGGGGCACTGAAGCTTTCTTT
TRBV27	TRBJ1-5	NA	TRBD1	CASSTGVSHQPQHF	TGTGCCAGCTCAACAGGGGTTTCGCATCAGCCCCAGCATTTT